Below, 14 T cell receptor beta chains from the same sample are listed, as sequenced in a study of T cell changes during pregnancy in multiple sclerosis. Produced via immunoSEQ multiplex PCR; TCRdb's table is partial and in-frame only. The data contain approximately 46,000 clones, roughly nine tenths of them seen just once; the ten biggest clones take up about 1.2%. This specimen consisted of CD4+ T cells from peripheral blood mononuclear cells, obtained after pregnancy. These receptors were collected from a female donor with multiple sclerosis, enrolled in a pregnancy study.

This sequence joins TRBV5-4 and TRBJ1-1; 7 bases match TRBD1. From germline, CDR1 is SGHNT and CDR2 YYREEE (reference sequence). This CDR3 is 16 amino acids long. The junction had 9 bases not matched to a gene; V was cut back by 4 bases and J by 0 bases. The CDR3 loop reads CASSIQDRRLNTEAFF. CDR3 bases: TGTGCCAGCAGCATACAGGACAGGAGGTTGAACACTGAAGCTTTCTTT.

This clone was detected only once. The genes are TRBV28 and TRBJ2-1; D remains unclear. Germline-derived CDR1 and CDR2 are MDHEN and SYDVKM. The length of the CDR3 is 12 residues. Trimming pared 5 bases from V and 8 bases from J, leaving 10 bases between. The CDR3 nucleotides are TGTGCCAGCAGTGCTAGTCTCGATGAGCAGTTCTTC. This sequence encodes CASSASLDEQFF.

This rearrangement joins TRBV19 to TRBJ1-4, with a possible D match to TRBD1 (6 bases). The length of the CDR3 is 15 residues. Between the trimmed V and J ends, which lost 4 bases and 4 bases, there was a span of 13 bases. The germline V gene has CDR1 LNHDA and CDR2 SQIVND (reference sequence). DNA of the CDR3: TGTGCCAGTAGTACCCAACAGGGCTTTAATGAAAAACTGTTTTTT. Protein sequence: CASSTQQGFNEKLFF.

In DNA form, the CDR3 reads TGTGCCAGCAGTTCCAACTCCGGGACAGGATTCTATGGCTACACCTTC. It codes for CASSSNSGTGFYGYTF. This sequence joins TRBV6-5 and TRBJ1-2; 8 bases fit TRBD1. The junction had 11 bases not matched to a gene; V was cut back by 4 bases and J by 4 bases. CDR3 length: 16 residues. CDR1 and CDR2 from the germline V gene are MNHEY and SVGAGI.

The V call is TRBV4-3, the J call TRBJ2-7; D is ambiguous. V was pared by 0 bases and J by 0 bases, with 9 bases between. Germline V gene lookup returns CDR1 LGHNA and CDR2 YSLEER. The CDR3 is 15 residues long. The CDR3 loop reads CASSQDFRNSYEQYF. CDR3 in DNA: TGCGCCAGCAGCCAAGACTTCAGGAACTCCTACGAGCAGTACTTC.

The genes are TRBV29-1 and TRBJ2-1, with 10 nucleotides matching TRBD2. Per germline, CDR1 SQVTM and CDR2 ANQGSEA. The CDR3 is 14 residues long. V lost 4 bases and J lost 7; bases outside the gene matches: 7. CDR3 nucleotide sequence: TGCAGCGTTGGAGGGCTAGCGGGAGAGAATGAGCAGTTCTTC. Translated, it gives CSVGGLAGENEQFF.

The CDR3 coding sequence is TGCGCCAGCAAAGCAGGAACAGAGCCCAACTATGGCTACACCTTC. Translating gives CASKAGTEPNYGYTF. V gene TRBV5-1 combines with J gene TRBJ1-2; no firm D call. In germline, CDR1 is SGHRS, CDR2 YFSETQ. V was trimmed by 6 bases and J by 2 bases, leaving 17 bases between them. The CDR3 loop spans 15 amino acids.

The genes are TRBV5-4 and TRBJ2-3; TRBD2 matches at 15 bases. V lost 2 bases, J lost 4 bases, and 11 bases stayed unmatched. Germline lookup yields CDR1 SGHNT and CDR2 YYREEE (reference sequence). The CDR3 is made up of 19 amino acids. The CDR3 nucleotides are TGTGCCAGCAGCTTTGGCCCGGGACTAGCGGGAGGAGGGGCAGATACGCAGTATTTT. It translates to CASSFGPGLAGGGADTQYF.

V is TRBV10-3 and J is TRBJ1-1; no firm D call. Trimming shortened V by 11 bases and J by 4 bases, and 17 bases separated the two germline ends. Germline CDR1 reads ENHRY; CDR2 reads SYGVKD. The length of the CDR3 is 13 residues. CDR3 nucleotide sequence: TGTGCCGTCTTGGGGAACGGAGGCACTGAAGCTTTCTTT. It is translated as CAVLGNGGTEAFF.

The chain joins TRBV2 to TRBJ2-2; D perhaps matches TRBD1 (6 bases). Trimming pared 1 base from V and 4 bases from J, leaving 25 bases between. Germline values: CDR1 SNHLY, CDR2 FYNNEI. The CDR3 is made up of 20 amino acids. Here the CDR3 DNA reads TGTGCCAGCAGTGAAGTGGGGACACTCTCTGGAGGTCGCGGCACCGGGGAGCTGTTTTTT. The encoded protein is CASSEVGTLSGGRGTGELFF. Full variable domain (outside the CDR3, taken from reference TRBV2 and TRBJ2-2): EPEVTQTPSHQVTQMGQEVILRCVPISNHLYFYWYRQILGQKVEFLVSFYNNEISEKSEIFDDQFSVERPDGSNFTLKIRSTKLEDSAMYFCASSEVGTLSGGRGTGELFFGEGSRLTVL.

The chain is built from TRBV7-9 and TRBJ1-1; D might be TRBD1 (6 bases). CDR3 length equals 16 residues. V was pared by 3 bases and J by 0 bases, with 14 bases between. Looked up from germline, CDR1 is SEHNR and CDR2 is FQNEAQ (reference sequence). CDR3 in DNA: TGTGCCAGCAGCTTCCGGGAGGGGGGGCTGAACACTGAAGCTTTCTTT. It encodes CASSFREGGLNTEAFF.

The chain uses TRBV6-1 and TRBJ2-3, with a tentative D call TRBD2 (11 bases). Trimming cost V 4 bases and J 0 bases, with 23 bases left between them. CDR3 size: 19 residues. Germline loops: CDR1 MNHNS, CDR2 SASEGT. This chain's CDR3 is CASSAGGQGTSGSTDTQYF. The CDR3 DNA is TGTGCCAGCAGTGCTGGGGGACAGGGGACTAGCGGAAGCACAGATACGCAGTATTTT.

The chain joins TRBV5-4 to TRBJ2-1, with a possible D match to TRBD2 (6 bases). This CDR3 has 17 residues. Trimming left V 4 bases short and J 8 bases short, with 25 bases between. Germline V CDR1 and CDR2: SGHNT, YYREEE (reference sequence). CDR3 region: CASSRNSGPGGNYEQFF. The CDR3 nucleotides read TGTGCCAGCAGCCGAAACAGCGGCCCCGGGGGAAATTATGAGCAGTTCTTC.

The V gene is TRBV9, the J gene TRBJ2-2, with D hard to call. This CDR3 comprises 14 residues. Deletions cut 0 bases from V and 7 bases from J, with 10 bases between. Per the germline V gene, CDR1 is SGDLS and CDR2 is YYNGEE. CDR3 sequence reads: CASSVGLDGGELFF. The CDR3 DNA reads as TGTGCCAGCAGCGTAGGTCTAGATGGCGGGGAGCTGTTTTTT.